The sequence of this T cell receptor beta chain was determined in a study of T cell repertoires in cytomegalovirus infection. Overall study context: The study used recently identified HLA-C-restricted and well-studied HLA-B-restricted CMV epitopes. CMV infection plus the matching HLA type was flagged by public TCR beta signatures. Study outcomes and limitations: HLA-C-restricted CMV clonotypes gave the most frequent clonotype in two of eight donors. CMV carriers with the relevant HLA were identified by cumulative public TCR beta family frequency.

On this clonotype: Its antigen is still unknown.

Trimming pared 2 bases from V and 0 bases from J, leaving 8 bases between. CDR3 length equals 15 residues. Per the germline V gene, CDR1 is SGHAT and CDR2 is FQNNGV. TCRdb fed the reads into MiXCR, producing one record per CDR3 protein. The data contain 400,000 to 600,000 distinct CDR3 sequences, about 39% of them singletons. The sequence came from a human donor in good health (CMV status not recorded). Some clones in this sample may be carry-over from other donors' samples. Sequenced material: cultured PBMCs, taken from culture after CMV antigen stimulation. V gene TRBV11-2 combines with J gene TRBJ2-1, with D tentatively TRBD1 (6 bases). CDR3 DNA sequence: TGTGCCAGCAGCTTATGGACAGTCTCCTACAATGAGCAGTTCTTC. Translated, it gives CASSLWTVSYNEQFF.